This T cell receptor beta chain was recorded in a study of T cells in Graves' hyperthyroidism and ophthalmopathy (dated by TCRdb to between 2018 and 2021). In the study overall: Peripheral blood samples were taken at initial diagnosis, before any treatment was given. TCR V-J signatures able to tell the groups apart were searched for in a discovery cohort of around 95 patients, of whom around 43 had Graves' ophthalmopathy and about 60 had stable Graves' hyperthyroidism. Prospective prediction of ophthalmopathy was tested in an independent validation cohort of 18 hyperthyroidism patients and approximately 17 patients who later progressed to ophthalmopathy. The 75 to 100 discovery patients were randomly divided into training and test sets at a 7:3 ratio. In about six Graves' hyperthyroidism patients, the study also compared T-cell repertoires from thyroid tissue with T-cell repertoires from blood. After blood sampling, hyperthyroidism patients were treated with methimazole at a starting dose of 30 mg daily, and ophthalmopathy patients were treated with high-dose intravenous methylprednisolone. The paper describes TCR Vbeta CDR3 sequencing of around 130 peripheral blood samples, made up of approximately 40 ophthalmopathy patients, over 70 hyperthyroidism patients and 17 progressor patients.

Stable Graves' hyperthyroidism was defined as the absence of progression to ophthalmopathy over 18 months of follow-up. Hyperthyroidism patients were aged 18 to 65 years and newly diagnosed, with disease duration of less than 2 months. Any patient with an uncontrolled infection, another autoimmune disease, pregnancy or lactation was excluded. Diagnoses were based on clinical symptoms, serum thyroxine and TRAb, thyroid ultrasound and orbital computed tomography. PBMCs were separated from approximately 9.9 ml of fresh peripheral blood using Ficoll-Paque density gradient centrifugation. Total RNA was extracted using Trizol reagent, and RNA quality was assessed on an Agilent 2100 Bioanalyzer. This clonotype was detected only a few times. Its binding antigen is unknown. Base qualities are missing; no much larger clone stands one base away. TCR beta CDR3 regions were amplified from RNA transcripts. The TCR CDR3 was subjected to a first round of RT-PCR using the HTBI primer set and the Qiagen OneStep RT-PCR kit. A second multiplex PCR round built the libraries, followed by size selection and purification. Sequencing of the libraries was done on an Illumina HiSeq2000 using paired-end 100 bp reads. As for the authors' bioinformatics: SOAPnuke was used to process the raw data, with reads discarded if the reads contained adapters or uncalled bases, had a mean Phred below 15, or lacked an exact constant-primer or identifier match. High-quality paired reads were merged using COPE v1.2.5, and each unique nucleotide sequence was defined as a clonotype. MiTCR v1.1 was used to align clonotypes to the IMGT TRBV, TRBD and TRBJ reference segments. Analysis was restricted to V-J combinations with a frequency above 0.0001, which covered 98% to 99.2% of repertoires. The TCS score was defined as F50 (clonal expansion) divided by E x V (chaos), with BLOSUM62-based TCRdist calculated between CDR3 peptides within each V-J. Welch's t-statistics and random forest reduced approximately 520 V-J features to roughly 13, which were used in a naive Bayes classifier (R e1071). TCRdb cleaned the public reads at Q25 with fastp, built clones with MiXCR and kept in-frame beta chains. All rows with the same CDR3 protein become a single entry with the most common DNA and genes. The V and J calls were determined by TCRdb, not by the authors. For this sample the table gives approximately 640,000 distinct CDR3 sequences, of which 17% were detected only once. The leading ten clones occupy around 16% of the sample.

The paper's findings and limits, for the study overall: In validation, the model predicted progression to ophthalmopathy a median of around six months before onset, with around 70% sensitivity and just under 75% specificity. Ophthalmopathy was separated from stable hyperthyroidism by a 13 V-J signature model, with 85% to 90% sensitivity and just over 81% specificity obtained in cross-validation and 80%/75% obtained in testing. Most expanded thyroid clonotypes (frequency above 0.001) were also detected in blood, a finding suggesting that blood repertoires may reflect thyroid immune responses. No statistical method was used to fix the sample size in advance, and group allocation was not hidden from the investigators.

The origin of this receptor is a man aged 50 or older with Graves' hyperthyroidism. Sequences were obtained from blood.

The encoded CDR3 is CASSSSGTDTEAFF. The nucleotide sequence reads as follows: TGTGCCAGCAGCTCGTCCGGGACAGACACTGAAGCTTTCTTT. Recombination connected TRBV13 to TRBJ1-1; 7 bases in the middle match TRBD1. The germline V gene (reference sequence) provides CDR1 PRHDT and CDR2 FYEKMQ. Reading from cysteine to phenylalanine, the CDR3 counts 14 amino acids. The entry retains the CDR3 DNA only, 42 bases that are in frame from base 1. Here V drops 4 bases and J drops 3 bases, and the junction holds 5 bases not matched to any gene.